The text below deals with one T cell receptor (beta chain). CDR1 is ENHRY, CDR2 SYGVKD, per germline. The trim removed 5 bases at V and 4 bases at J, leaving 7 bases unmatched. This CDR3 is built from 14 residues. These data originate in a study of blood T cell repertoires in COVID-19. Generated by immunoSEQ multiplex PCR, the TCRdb table keeps only in-frame clones and is missing some. The table includes about 170,000 clones, about 80% detected once. This chain uses TRBV10-3 with TRBJ2-7; 8 positions match TRBD1. The sample consisted of peripheral blood. The receptor was derived from an elderly woman with acute or convalescent COVID-19. In DNA form, the CDR3 reads TGTGCCATCAGTCATGGACAGGGTGTTTACGAGCAGTACTTC. The encoded protein is CAISHGQGVYEQYF.